This T cell receptor (beta chain) was captured by sequencing in a study of radiotherapy plus CTLA-4 blockade in lung cancer. Whole-study context: Around 18% of patients responded objectively, and roughly 31% achieved disease control.

TCRdb keeps only in-frame clones here, not all; method: immunoSEQ multiplex PCR. The data hold more than 60,000 clones, with approximately 76% observed a single time. Focal radiation and CTLA-4 blockade (ipilimumab) were tested in chemo-refractory metastatic non-small-cell lung cancer patients. The V gene's germline CDR1 is LNHDA and CDR2 SQIVND (reference sequence). The CDR3 consists of 15 residues. Losses at the gene ends were 4 bases for V and 5 bases for J; bases not matched to a gene: 9. Study outcomes and limitations: Reports state that early shifts in blood T cell clones, with interferon-beta, best predicted response. The study found tumor-derived TCR clones expanded in blood after radiotherapy plus ipilimumab.

A remark on this clone: Its matching antigen is unknown.

The chain employs TRBV19 and TRBJ2-3; TRBD1 agrees at 7 bases. This sequence was found in a human donor with non-small cell lung cancer who had a complete response to radiotherapy plus ipilimumab. The input for sequencing was peripheral blood, taken from a patient treated with radiotherapy plus ipilimumab. The CDR3 reads CASSNIQGLKDTQYF. The CDR3 DNA is TGTGCCAGTAGTAATATACAGGGGTTAAAAGATACGCAGTATTTT.